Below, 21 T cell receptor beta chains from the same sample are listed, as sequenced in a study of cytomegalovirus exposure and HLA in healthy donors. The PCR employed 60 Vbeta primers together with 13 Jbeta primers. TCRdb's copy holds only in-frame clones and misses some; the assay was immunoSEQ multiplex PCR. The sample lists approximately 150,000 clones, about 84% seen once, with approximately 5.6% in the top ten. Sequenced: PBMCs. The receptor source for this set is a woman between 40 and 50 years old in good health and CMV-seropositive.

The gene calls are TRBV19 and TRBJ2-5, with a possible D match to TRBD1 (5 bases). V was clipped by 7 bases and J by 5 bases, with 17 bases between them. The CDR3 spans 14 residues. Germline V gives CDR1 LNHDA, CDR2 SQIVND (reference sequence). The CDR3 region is CASNISPGLETQYF. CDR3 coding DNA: TGTGCCAGTAACATATCCCCAGGGTTGGAGACCCAGTACTTC.

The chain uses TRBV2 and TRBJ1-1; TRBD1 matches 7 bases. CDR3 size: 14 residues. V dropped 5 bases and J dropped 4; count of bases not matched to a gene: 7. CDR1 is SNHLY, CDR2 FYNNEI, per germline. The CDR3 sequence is CASSQYGTVTEAFF. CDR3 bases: TGTGCCAGCAGTCAATATGGGACAGTCACTGAAGCTTTCTTT. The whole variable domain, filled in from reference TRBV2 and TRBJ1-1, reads EPEVTQTPSHQVTQMGQEVILRCVPISNHLYFYWYRQILGQKVEFLVSFYNNEISEKSEIFDDQFSVERPDGSNFTLKIRSTKLEDSAMYFCASSQYGTVTEAFFGQGTRLTVV.

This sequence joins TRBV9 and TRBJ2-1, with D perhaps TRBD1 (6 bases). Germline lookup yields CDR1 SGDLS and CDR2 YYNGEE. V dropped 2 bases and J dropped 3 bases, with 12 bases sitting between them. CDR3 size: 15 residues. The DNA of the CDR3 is TGTGCCAGCAGCGTTACCGGGACATACTACAATGAGCAGTTCTTC. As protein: CASSVTGTYYNEQFF.

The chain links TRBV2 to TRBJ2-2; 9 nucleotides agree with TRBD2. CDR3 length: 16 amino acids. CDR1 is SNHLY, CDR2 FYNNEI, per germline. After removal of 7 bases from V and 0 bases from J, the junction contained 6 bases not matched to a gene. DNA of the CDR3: TGTGCCAGCACTAGACTAGCGGTAGCGAACACCGGGGAGCTGTTTTTT. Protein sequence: CASTRLAVANTGELFF.

CDR3 amino acids: CASSRGWDSGNTIYF. CDR3 DNA: TGTGCCAGCAGCAGAGGGTGGGACTCTGGAAACACCATATATTTT. This chain links TRBV5-4 with TRBJ1-3; D gene uncertain. Germline V CDR1 and CDR2: SGHNT, YYREEE (reference sequence). This CDR3 has 15 amino acids. Trimming removed 4 bases at V and 0 bases at J, with 11 bases between.

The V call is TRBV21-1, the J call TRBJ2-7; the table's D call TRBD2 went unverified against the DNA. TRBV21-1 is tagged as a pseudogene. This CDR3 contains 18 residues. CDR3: CASSVRLAGGPHSYEQYF. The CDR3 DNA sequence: TGTGCCAGCAGCGTCCGACTAGCGGGAGGGCCCCATTCCTACGAGCAGTACTTC.

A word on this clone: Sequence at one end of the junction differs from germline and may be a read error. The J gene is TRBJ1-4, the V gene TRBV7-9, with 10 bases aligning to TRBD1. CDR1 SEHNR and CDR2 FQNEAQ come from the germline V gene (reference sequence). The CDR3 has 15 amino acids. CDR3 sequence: CSSSFGDRGTEKLFF. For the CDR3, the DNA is TGTTCCAGCAGCTTTGGGGACAGGGGTACTGAAAAACTGTTTTTT. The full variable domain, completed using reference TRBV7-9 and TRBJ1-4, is DTGVSQNPRHKITKRGQNVTFRCDPISEHNRLYWYRQTLGQGPEFLTYFQNEAQLEKSRLLSDRFSAERPKGSFSTLEIQRTEQGDSAMYLCSSSFGDRGTEKLFFGSGTQLSVL.

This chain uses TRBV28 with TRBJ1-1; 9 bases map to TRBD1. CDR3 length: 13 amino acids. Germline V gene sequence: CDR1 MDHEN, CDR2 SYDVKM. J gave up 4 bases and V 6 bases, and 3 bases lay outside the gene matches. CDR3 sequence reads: CASRTTGGTEAFF. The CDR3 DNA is TGTGCCAGCAGGACGACAGGGGGCACTGAAGCTTTCTTT.

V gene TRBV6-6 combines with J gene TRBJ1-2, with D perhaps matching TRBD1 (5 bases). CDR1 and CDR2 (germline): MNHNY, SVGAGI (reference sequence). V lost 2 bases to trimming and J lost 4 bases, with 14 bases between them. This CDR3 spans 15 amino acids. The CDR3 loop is CASSYQGAGLYGYTF. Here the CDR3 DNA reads TGTGCCAGCAGTTACCAGGGAGCGGGCCTCTATGGCTACACCTTC.

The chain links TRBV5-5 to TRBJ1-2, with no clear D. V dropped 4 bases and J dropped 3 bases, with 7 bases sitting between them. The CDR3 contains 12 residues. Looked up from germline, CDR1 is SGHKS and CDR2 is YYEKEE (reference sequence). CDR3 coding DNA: TGTGCCAGCAGCATCCGGGACTATGGCTACACCTTC. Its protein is CASSIRDYGYTF.

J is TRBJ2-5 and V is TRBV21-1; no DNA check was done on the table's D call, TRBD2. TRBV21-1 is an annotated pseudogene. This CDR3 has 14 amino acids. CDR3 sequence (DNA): TGTGCCAGCAGCACGCAGGGAGGGCTTGAGACCCAGTACTTC. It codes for CASSTQGGLETQYF.

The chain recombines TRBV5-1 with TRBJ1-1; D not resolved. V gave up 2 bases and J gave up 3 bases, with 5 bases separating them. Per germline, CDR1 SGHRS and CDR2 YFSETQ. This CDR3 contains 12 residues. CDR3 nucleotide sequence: TGCGCCAGCAGCTTAACAGACACTGAAGCTTTCTTT. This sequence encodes CASSLTDTEAFF.

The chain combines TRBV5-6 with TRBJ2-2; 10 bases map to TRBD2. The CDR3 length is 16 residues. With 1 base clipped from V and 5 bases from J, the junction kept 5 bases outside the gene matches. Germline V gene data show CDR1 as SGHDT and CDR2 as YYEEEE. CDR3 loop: CASSLYGSGRTGELFF. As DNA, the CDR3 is TGTGCCAGCAGCTTGTATGGTAGCGGGAGGACCGGGGAGCTGTTTTTT.

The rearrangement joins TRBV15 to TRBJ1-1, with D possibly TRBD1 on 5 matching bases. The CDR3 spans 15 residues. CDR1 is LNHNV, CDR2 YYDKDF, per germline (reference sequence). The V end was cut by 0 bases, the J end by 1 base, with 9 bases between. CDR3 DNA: TGTGCCACCAGCAGAGATTACGGACAGAACACTGAAGCTTTCTTT. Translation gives CATSRDYGQNTEAFF.

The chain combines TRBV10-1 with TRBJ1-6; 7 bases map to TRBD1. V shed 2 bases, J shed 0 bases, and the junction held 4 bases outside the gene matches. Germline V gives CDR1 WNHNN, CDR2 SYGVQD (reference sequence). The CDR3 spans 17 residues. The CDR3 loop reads CASSEKSGGSYNSPLHF. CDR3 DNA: TGCGCCAGCAGTGAGAAGTCAGGGGGCTCCTATAATTCACCCCTCCACTTT.

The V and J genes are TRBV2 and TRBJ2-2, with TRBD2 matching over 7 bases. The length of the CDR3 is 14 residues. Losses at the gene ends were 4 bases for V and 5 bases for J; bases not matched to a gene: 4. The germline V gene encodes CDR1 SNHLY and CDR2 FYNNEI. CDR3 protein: CASSGEGRTGELFF. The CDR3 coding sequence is TGTGCCAGCAGTGGGGAGGGACGGACCGGGGAGCTGTTTTTT.

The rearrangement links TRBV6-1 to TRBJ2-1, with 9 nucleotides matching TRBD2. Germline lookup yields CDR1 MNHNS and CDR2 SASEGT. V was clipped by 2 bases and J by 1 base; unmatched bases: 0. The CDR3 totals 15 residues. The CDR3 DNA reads TGTGCCAGCAGTGAACTAGCGGGATCCTACAATGAGCAGTTCTTC. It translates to CASSELAGSYNEQFF.

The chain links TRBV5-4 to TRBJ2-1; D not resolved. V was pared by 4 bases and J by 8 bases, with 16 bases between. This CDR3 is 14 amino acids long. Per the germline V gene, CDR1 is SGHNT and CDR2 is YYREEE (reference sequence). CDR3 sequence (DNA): TGTGCCAGCAGCCTGCTTGGAGTGGTGGATGAGCAGTTCTTC. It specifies CASSLLGVVDEQFF.

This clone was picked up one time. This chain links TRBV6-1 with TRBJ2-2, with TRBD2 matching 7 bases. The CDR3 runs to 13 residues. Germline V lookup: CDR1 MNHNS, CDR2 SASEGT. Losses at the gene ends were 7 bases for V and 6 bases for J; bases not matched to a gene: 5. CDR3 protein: CASTLGGSGELFF. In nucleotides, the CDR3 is TGTGCCAGCACCCTGGGGGGGTCCGGGGAGCTGTTTTTT.

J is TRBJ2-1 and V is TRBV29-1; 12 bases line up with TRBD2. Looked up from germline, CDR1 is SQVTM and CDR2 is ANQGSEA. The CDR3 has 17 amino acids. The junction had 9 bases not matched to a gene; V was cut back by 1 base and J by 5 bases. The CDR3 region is CSVEGTSGKWNDNEQFF. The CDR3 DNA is TGCAGCGTTGAAGGGACTAGCGGGAAATGGAACGACAATGAGCAGTTCTTC.

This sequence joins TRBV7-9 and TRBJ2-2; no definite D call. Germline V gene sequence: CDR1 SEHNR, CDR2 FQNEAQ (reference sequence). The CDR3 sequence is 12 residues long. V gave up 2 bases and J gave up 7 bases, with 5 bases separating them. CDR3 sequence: CASSLQRGELFF. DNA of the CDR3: TGTGCCAGCAGCTTACAGCGCGGGGAGCTGTTTTTT. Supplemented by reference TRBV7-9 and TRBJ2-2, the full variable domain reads DTGVSQNPRHKITKRGQNVTFRCDPISEHNRLYWYRQTLGQGPEFLTYFQNEAQLEKSRLLSDRFSAERPKGSFSTLEIQRTEQGDSAMYLCASSLQRGELFFGEGSRLTVL.